These T cell receptor beta chains were read from a single sample in a study of shared clonotypes between healthy human individuals. The table came from immunoSEQ multiplex PCR; TCRdb's copy has only in-frame clones and leaves some out. This table has roughly 500,000 clones, about 85% appearing once. Sequenced sample: PBMCs. The receptor source for this set is a woman aged 40-49 years in good health. Some clones in this sample may be carry-over from other donors' samples. Both conserved end residues are part of each CDR3. Each record gives: clone size, J gene, V gene, D gene, CDR3 length, CDR3 DNA, CDR3 protein. The D gene is left open where the match is weak. Size is stated for part of the rows, as once, few or many counts, or as a class when the clone is expanded.

clone size: -; J gene: TRBJ1-2; V gene: TRBV11-2; D gene: TRBD1; CDR3 length: 16; CDR3 DNA: TGTGCCAGCAGCTTAGATTTGCAGGGGGCATCCGGTGGCTACACCTTC; CDR3 protein: CASSLDLQGASGGYTF
clone size: -; J gene: TRBJ2-5; V gene: TRBV20-1; D gene: -; CDR3 length: 8; CDR3 DNA: TGCAGTGCTCCCAGGGAGTACTTC; CDR3 protein: CSAPREYF
clone size: -; J gene: TRBJ1-4; V gene: TRBV28; D gene: -; CDR3 length: 15; CDR3 DNA: TGTGCCAGCAGTGAGACAGGCCTCGGGGATGAAAAACTGTTTTTT; CDR3 protein: CASSETGLGDEKLFF
clone size: -; J gene: TRBJ2-1; V gene: TRBV4-3; D gene: -; CDR3 length: 17; CDR3 DNA: TGCGCCAGCAGCCAAGATTTCAATGGAGCCACGGGGAATGAGCAGTTCTTC; CDR3 protein: CASSQDFNGATGNEQFF
clone size: -; J gene: TRBJ2-7; V gene: TRBV5-1; D gene: TRBD1; CDR3 length: 13; CDR3 DNA: TGCGCCAGCAGCTCCCGAACAGGGGTCGAGCAGTACTTC; CDR3 protein: CASSSRTGVEQYF
clone size: once; J gene: TRBJ1-4; V gene: TRBV7-8; D gene: TRBD1; CDR3 length: 18; CDR3 DNA: TGTGCCAGCAGCGTCTCCGGGACAGGGTACCCTACATCTGAAAAACTGTTTTTT; CDR3 protein: CASSVSGTGYPTSEKLFF
clone size: -; J gene: TRBJ1-4; V gene: TRBV4-1; D gene: -; CDR3 length: 15; CDR3 DNA: TGCGCCAGCAGCGTAACAGCTCCCTTTAATGAAAAACTGTTTTTT; CDR3 protein: CASSVTAPFNEKLFF
clone size: -; J gene: TRBJ2-1; V gene: TRBV2; D gene: -; CDR3 length: 14; CDR3 DNA: TGTGCCAGCAGTGAATCGAGCCGTTACAATGAGCAGTTCTTC; CDR3 protein: CASSESSRYNEQFF
clone size: -; J gene: TRBJ2-3; V gene: TRBV18; D gene: -; CDR3 length: 16; CDR3 DNA: TGTGCCAGCTCTCCGACACCCCGGGGCCTCACAGATACGCAGTATTTT; CDR3 protein: CASSPTPRGLTDTQYF
clone size: -; J gene: TRBJ1-1; V gene: TRBV14; D gene: -; CDR3 length: 15; CDR3 DNA: TGTGCCAGCAGCCAAGTGGGCAGGCAGAACACTGAAGCTTTCTTT; CDR3 protein: CASSQVGRQNTEAFF
clone size: -; J gene: TRBJ2-2; V gene: TRBV6-5; D gene: -; CDR3 length: 15; CDR3 DNA: TGTGCCAGCAGTTACGTGGCTAGTGGCACCGGGGAGCTGTTTTTT; CDR3 protein: CASSYVASGTGELFF
clone size: -; J gene: TRBJ2-7; V gene: TRBV7-2; D gene: -; CDR3 length: 14; CDR3 DNA: TGTGCCAGTAGCTTAAGGCAGGGCCCCTACGAGCAGTACTTC; CDR3 protein: CASSLRQGPYEQYF
clone size: -; J gene: TRBJ1-5; V gene: TRBV6-5; D gene: -; CDR3 length: 15; CDR3 DNA: TGTGCCAGCAGTTACTCTTGGGAAGCCAATCAGCCCCAGCATTTT; CDR3 protein: CASSYSWEANQPQHF
clone size: -; J gene: TRBJ2-1; V gene: TRBV15; D gene: -; CDR3 length: 17; CDR3 DNA: TGTGCCACCAGCAGAGTGACGGCCGTTAGCTCCTACAATGAGCAGTTCTTC; CDR3 protein: CATSRVTAVSSYNEQFF
clone size: -; J gene: TRBJ2-7; V gene: TRBV29-1; D gene: -; CDR3 length: 13; CDR3 DNA: TGCAGCGTTGAACAGTATCAGGGAGCCGAGCAGTACTTC; CDR3 protein: CSVEQYQGAEQYF
clone size: -; J gene: TRBJ2-2; V gene: TRBV5-4; D gene: TRBD2; CDR3 length: 18; CDR3 DNA: TGTGCCAGCAGCCAAGGACTAGCGGGAGGCGCGAACACCGGGGAGCTGTTTTTT; CDR3 protein: CASSQGLAGGANTGELFF
clone size: -; J gene: TRBJ2-5; V gene: TRBV5-1; D gene: TRBD2; CDR3 length: 16; CDR3 DNA: TGCGCCAGCAGCTTGGGACTAGCGGGAAGTTATGAGACCCAGTACTTC; CDR3 protein: CASSLGLAGSYETQYF
clone size: -; J gene: TRBJ2-5; V gene: TRBV6-1; D gene: TRBD1; CDR3 length: 14; CDR3 DNA: TGTGCCAGCATTTCCGGGACAGGGCAAGAGACCCAGTACTTC; CDR3 protein: CASISGTGQETQYF
clone size: -; J gene: TRBJ1-2; V gene: TRBV9; D gene: TRBD1; CDR3 length: 15; CDR3 DNA: TGTGCCAGCAGCGCTAGACAGGGAATGGACTATGGCTACACCTTC; CDR3 protein: CASSARQGMDYGYTF
clone size: -; J gene: TRBJ2-1; V gene: TRBV11-2; D gene: -; CDR3 length: 15; CDR3 DNA: TGTGCCAGCAGCCTTACATTAGAAGCCTACAATGAGCAGTTCTTC; CDR3 protein: CASSLTLEAYNEQFF
clone size: -; J gene: TRBJ2-7; V gene: TRBV18; D gene: TRBD2; CDR3 length: 18; CDR3 DNA: TGTGCCAGCTCACCACCGGTGGGAGCGGGAGGGAGGGCCTACGAGCAGTACTTC; CDR3 protein: CASSPPVGAGGRAYEQYF
clone size: few; J gene: TRBJ2-6; V gene: TRBV6-4; D gene: TRBD1; CDR3 length: 16; CDR3 DNA: TGTGCCAGCAGTGACCTCGGGGACAGTGGGGCCAACGTCCTGACTTTC; CDR3 protein: CASSDLGDSGANVLTF
clone size: -; J gene: TRBJ2-1; V gene: TRBV11-2; D gene: TRBD1; CDR3 length: 15; CDR3 DNA: TGTGCCAGCAGCGACGACAGGGGGATCTACAATGAGCAGTTCTTC; CDR3 protein: CASSDDRGIYNEQFF
clone size: -; J gene: TRBJ2-2; V gene: TRBV19; D gene: -; CDR3 length: 16; CDR3 DNA: TGTGCCAGTAGTGGGAGGACAGTGGGGAACACCGGGGAGCTGTTTTTT; CDR3 protein: CASSGRTVGNTGELFF